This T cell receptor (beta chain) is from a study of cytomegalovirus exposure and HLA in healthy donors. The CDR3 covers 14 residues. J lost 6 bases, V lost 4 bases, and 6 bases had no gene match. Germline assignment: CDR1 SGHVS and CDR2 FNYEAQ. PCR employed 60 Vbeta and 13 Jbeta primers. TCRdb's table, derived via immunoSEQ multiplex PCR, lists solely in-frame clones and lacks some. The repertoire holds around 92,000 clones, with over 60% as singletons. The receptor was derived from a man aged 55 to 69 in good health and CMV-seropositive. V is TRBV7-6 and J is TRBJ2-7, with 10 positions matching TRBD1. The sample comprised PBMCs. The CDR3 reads CASSSRDRGGEQYF. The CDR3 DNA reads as TGTGCCAGCAGCTCCCGGGACAGGGGAGGCGAGCAGTACTTC.